One T cell receptor (beta chain) is described in this entry. What it recognizes is unknown. CDR3 length: 14 residues. V lost 8 bases and J 1 base, leaving 14 bases between the germline ends. The germline CDR1 and CDR2 sequences are MNHNY and SVGAGI (reference sequence). A FACSAria was used to sort CD4+ and CD8+ T cells. These cells came from PBMCs. This sample was taken from a study of CD8+ T cells in alopecia areata. General study points: Lesional scalp, notably in alopecia totalis/universalis, had clonality above that of normal scalp. Sharing of TCRs across patients appeared less clear than in mice, possibly for HLA-related reasons. Sequences from scalp samples also cover resident alphabeta T cells of normal skin.

RNA was extracted and reverse transcribed into cDNA as the sequencing template. Sequenced by immunoSEQ multiplex PCR; TCRdb stores in-frame clones only, minus some. The sample holds roughly 35,000 clones, around 50% seen once. This TCR was recovered from a human donor with alopecia areata. This chain connects TRBV6-6 to TRBJ1-1; D might be TRBD1 (6 bases). Sequencing was carried out using NKG2D-high CD8+ T cells sorted from blood. The CDR3 loop reads CASGFGQRNTEAFF. CDR3 sequence (DNA): TGTGCCAGCGGATTCGGACAGCGGAACACTGAAGCTTTCTTT.